These 5 T cell receptor beta chains share one sample of origin, sequenced in a study of early T cells in non-severe SARS-CoV-2 infection. One entry per CDR3 protein, called by TCRdb with MiXCR from the 5' RACE reads. The table lists over 75,000 distinct CDR3 sequences, more than 13% of them singletons. Source material: whole blood. The receptors were gathered from an adult who was a healthcare worker with PCR-confirmed SARS-CoV-2 infection or an uninfected control (not recorded which).

This clonotype was observed a handful of times. The V call is TRBV7-3, the J call TRBJ2-5; D is unresolved. CDR1 and CDR2 from the germline V gene are SGHTA and FQGTGA. This CDR3 region has 13 residues. V was clipped by 0 bases and J by 8 bases, with 10 bases between them. DNA for the CDR3: TGTGCCAGCAGCTTAACGTGGGAATCAACCCAGTACTTC. It translates to CASSLTWESTQYF.

This clonotype was detected only a few times. This chain joins TRBV7-2 and TRBJ2-7; D is possibly TRBD1 (6 bases). The CDR3 covers 13 residues. Trimming shortened V by 6 bases and J by 7 bases, and 16 bases separated the two germline ends. CDR1 and CDR2 from the germline V gene are SGHTA and FQGNSA. CDR3 amino acids: CASSLDSPGEQYF. CDR3 sequence (DNA): TGTGCCAGCAGTTTGGACAGTCCTGGGGAGCAGTACTTC.

This clonotype was seen many times. The chain is built from TRBV5-6 and TRBJ2-7; D uncertain. This CDR3 has 15 residues. Trimming left V 2 bases short and J 4 bases short, with 16 bases between. The germline V gene has CDR1 SGHDT and CDR2 YYEEEE. The CDR3 reads CASSFFGRVRYEQYF. The CDR3 DNA reads as TGTGCCAGCAGCTTTTTCGGGCGAGTGAGATACGAGCAGTACTTC.

The chain joins TRBV7-2 to TRBJ1-2, with 7 bases matching TRBD1. The trim removed 1 base at V and 6 bases at J, leaving 8 bases unmatched. This CDR3 spans 15 amino acids. Germline V CDR1 and CDR2: SGHTA, FQGNSA. In DNA form, the CDR3 reads TGTGCCAGCAGCTTAGGCGGGCAGGGGGTTAATGGCTACACCTTC. It codes for CASSLGGQGVNGYTF.

V and J are TRBV6-1 and TRBJ2-2; D may be TRBD2 (6 bases). V was pared by 2 bases and J by 6 bases, with 10 bases between. This CDR3 spans 14 amino acids. Germline V gene data show CDR1 as MNHNS and CDR2 as SASEGT. Here the CDR3 DNA reads TGTGCCAGCAGTGAAATTGGGACTCCCGGGGAGCTGTTTTTT. Its translation is CASSEIGTPGELFF.